This entry lists 4 T cell receptor beta chains sequenced from one sample in a study of control samples from healthy donors and cancer patients. Sequencing was performed with immunoSEQ multiplex PCR; in TCRdb, only in-frame clones are kept and a portion is missing. Among about 24,000 clones, 65% to 90% were seen once, and the ten largest hold 27%. The sample consisted of PBMCs. The receptors were sampled from a man aged 55 to 70 with head and neck cancer.

The gene calls are TRBV19 and TRBJ2-5; maybe TRBD1 (5 bases). Germline V lookup: CDR1 LNHDA, CDR2 SQIVND (reference sequence). Trimming left V 3 bases short and J 4 bases short, with 6 bases between. The CDR3 runs 12 residues. The CDR3 region is CASSMGRETQYF. CDR3 DNA sequence: TGTGCCAGTAGTATGGGGCGAGAGACCCAGTACTTC. The entire variable domain, with the rest obtained from reference TRBV19 and TRBJ2-5, is as follows: DGGITQSPKYLFRKEGQNVTLSCEQNLNHDAMYWYRQDPGQGLRLIYYSQIVNDFQKGDIAEGYSVSREKKESFPLTVTSAQKNPTAFYLCASSMGRETQYFGPGTRLLVL.

The rearrangement uses TRBV5-8 and TRBJ2-5, with 14 bases matching TRBD2. CDR1 and CDR2 from the germline V gene are SGHTS and YDEGEE. This CDR3 spans 15 amino acids. V gave up 3 bases and J gave up 5 bases; unmatched junction bases: 3. CDR3 bases: TGTGCCAGCAGCTCGGGACTAGCGGGGGTTGAGACCCAGTACTTC. Its translation is CASSSGLAGVETQYF.

V usage is TRBV11-2 and J usage is TRBJ2-5; 14 bases map to TRBD2. J lost 3 bases, V lost 5 bases, and 8 bases had no gene match. CDR3 size: 17 residues. Germline CDR1 reads SGHAT; CDR2 reads FQNNGV. The CDR3 nucleotides are TGTGCCAGCAGCCCTTGGACTAGCGGGAGGAGGGAAGAGACCCAGTACTTC. Protein product: CASSPWTSGRREETQYF.

The chain is built from TRBV11-2 and TRBJ2-7, with no clear D. This CDR3 has 11 residues. Trimming removed 1 base from V and 5 bases from J, with 3 bases in between. The germline V gene encodes CDR1 SGHAT and CDR2 FQNNGV. The CDR3 bases are TGTGCCAGCAGCTTAGGACACGAGCAGTACTTC. Its translation is CASSLGHEQYF.